The present T cell receptor beta chain was sequenced within a study of blood T cells in healthy people across ages. The study's findings and limits: The fall in TCR beta diversity per million T cells was roughly linear with age.

A second PCR of 7 to 11 cycles used a sample-barcoded 5' primer and a J-beta primer mix. Each CDR3 protein gets one entry after TCRdb re-called the 5' RACE reads with MiXCR. The table includes roughly 1.7 million distinct CDR3 sequences, about 35% detected once. V gave up 8 bases and J gave up 1 base; unmatched junction bases: 10. Germline CDR1 and CDR2: DFQATT and SNEGSKA (reference sequence). The CDR3 is 15 amino acids. This clonotype was seen once. Its cognate antigen is unknown. This receptor was obtained from a young woman in good health. The V and J genes are TRBV20-1 and TRBJ2-1; TRBD1 matches at 8 bases. The sample consisted of blood. The CDR3 region is CSTGRQGRSYNEQFF. The CDR3, as DNA: TGCAGTACTGGGAGACAGGGGAGGTCCTACAATGAGCAGTTCTTC.